These 27 T cell receptor beta chains came from one sample sequenced in a study of cytomegalovirus exposure and HLA in healthy donors. PCR primers comprised 60 Vbeta and 13 Jbeta primers. The data were produced by immunoSEQ multiplex PCR, yet TCRdb's version contains in-frame clones alone and is incomplete. The sample contains around 210,000 clones, around 86% of which appear only once. Sequences were obtained from PBMCs. The receptors here all came from a woman aged 40 to 50 in good health and CMV-seronegative.

This chain connects TRBV27 to TRBJ1-1; TRBD1 agrees at 9 bases. The CDR3 runs 14 residues. The junction had 7 bases not matched to a gene; V was cut back by 7 bases and J by 4 bases. The germline V gene encodes CDR1 MNHEY and CDR2 SMNVEV (reference sequence). CDR3 sequence (DNA): TGTGCCAGCAACCCTAACAGGGGGCCCACTGAAGCTTTCTTT. Its protein is CASNPNRGPTEAFF.

The chain carries TRBV5-5 and TRBJ2-3; D is unresolved. CDR1 and CDR2 from the germline V gene are SGHKS and YYEKEE (reference sequence). The CDR3 is 15 amino acids. Trimming cost V 4 bases and J 0 bases, with 12 bases left between them. Here the CDR3 DNA reads TGTGCCAGCAGCGCCCTGGTCAGTAGCACAGATACGCAGTATTTT. Residues: CASSALVSSTDTQYF.

The CDR3: CASGLDRGYTDTQYF. DNA for the CDR3: TGTGCTAGTGGTTTGGACAGGGGATACACAGATACGCAGTATTTT. The chain employs TRBV12-5 and TRBJ2-3; TRBD1 matches 7 bases. This CDR3 is built from 15 residues. V shed 1 base, J shed 2 bases, and the junction held 3 bases outside the gene matches. Germline CDR1 and CDR2: LGHNT and FRNRAP.

The chain has TRBV28 and TRBJ2-3; tentatively, D is TRBD2 (7 bases). The CDR3 loop spans 17 amino acids. Trimming shortened V by 6 bases and J by 5 bases, and 24 bases separated the two germline ends. The germline V gene has CDR1 MDHEN and CDR2 SYDVKM. The CDR3 bases are TGTGCCAGCAGCCCAATTCGGGGGCGGGAGAAAATAGATACGCAGTATTTT. Its protein product is CASSPIRGREKIDTQYF.

This clone was seen just once. The CDR3 is CASSVVTGGSYNEQFF. Written as DNA, the CDR3 is TGTGCCAGCAGCGTAGTGACGGGAGGGTCCTACAATGAGCAGTTCTTC. The chain joins TRBV9 to TRBJ2-1, with 8 bases matching TRBD2. Trimming at V came to 0 bases and at J to 1 base, leaving 3 bases not matched to a gene. The CDR3 has 16 residues. The germline V gene encodes CDR1 SGDLS and CDR2 YYNGEE.

The J gene is TRBJ2-7, the V gene TRBV7-9; the D is unclear. The V and J ends lost 5 bases and 3 bases respectively, with 11 bases between them. Per the germline V gene, CDR1 is SEHNR and CDR2 is FQNEAQ (reference sequence). This CDR3 region has 13 residues. CDR3 bases: TGTGCCAGCAGCAGCCTGCTAAGCTACGAGCAGTACTTC. This translates into CASSSLLSYEQYF.

The chain employs TRBV2 and TRBJ2-7, with a possible D match to TRBD1 (6 bases). CDR1 and CDR2 (germline): SNHLY, FYNNEI. The CDR3 totals 15 residues. Trimming removed 5 bases at V and 0 bases at J, with 14 bases between. DNA of the CDR3: TGTGCCAGCAGTAGAAACAGGGCAAGCTCCTACGAGCAGTACTTC. This encodes CASSRNRASSYEQYF.

This clone was seen only once. This chain links TRBV12-5 with TRBJ2-7; no reliable D call. The V gene's germline CDR1 is LGHNT and CDR2 FRNRAP. Trimming removed 6 bases at V and 0 bases at J, with 12 bases between. This CDR3 region has 14 residues. DNA of the CDR3: TGTGCTAGTGGGATGACACTTCCCTCCTACGAGCAGTACTTC. Translation gives CASGMTLPSYEQYF.

The gene calls are TRBV7-2 and TRBJ2-1, with 8 bases identical to TRBD2. The CDR3 has 13 residues. With 9 bases clipped from V and 7 bases from J, the junction kept 8 bases outside the gene matches. Germline CDR1 SGHTA, CDR2 FQGNSA. CDR3 residues: CASALAERNEQFF. The CDR3 DNA reads TGTGCCAGTGCACTAGCGGAGCGGAATGAGCAGTTCTTC.

The V gene is TRBV5-5, the J gene TRBJ2-7, with a possible D match to TRBD2 (5 bases). Trimming took off 4 bases at V and 3 bases at J, with 14 bases between the two ends. The length of the CDR3 is 14 residues. Looked up from germline, CDR1 is SGHKS and CDR2 is YYEKEE (reference sequence). The CDR3 coding sequence is TGTGCCAGCAGCCATGAGGACTCGTTCTACGAGCAGTACTTC. It encodes CASSHEDSFYEQYF.

V is TRBV5-4 and J is TRBJ1-1, with 7 bases matching TRBD1. J was trimmed by 4 bases and V by 1 base; bases with no gene match: 7. CDR1 is SGHNT and CDR2 is YYREEE in the germline V gene (reference sequence). The CDR3 length is 15 residues. The CDR3, as DNA: TGTGCCAGCAGCTTGTCCCCAGGGGGAGGCACTGAAGCTTTCTTT. Translating gives CASSLSPGGGTEAFF.

The table lists this clone with a count of one. The V call is TRBV2, the J call TRBJ2-7, with TRBD2 matching over 7 bases. Trimming cost V 4 bases and J 4 bases; bases outside gene matches: 1. The CDR3 has 12 amino acids. CDR1 and CDR2 (germline): SNHLY, FYNNEI. CDR3 loop: CASSGDYYEQYF. The CDR3 coding sequence is TGTGCCAGCAGTGGGGACTATTACGAGCAGTACTTC. The variable domain in full, completed from reference TRBV2 and TRBJ2-7, reads EPEVTQTPSHQVTQMGQEVILRCVPISNHLYFYWYRQILGQKVEFLVSFYNNEISEKSEIFDDQFSVERPDGSNFTLKIRSTKLEDSAMYFCASSGDYYEQYFGPGTRLTVT.

The chain couples TRBV25-1 to TRBJ1-2; maybe TRBD1 (5 bases). Germline CDR1 is MGHDK and CDR2 is SYGVNS. V shed 6 bases and J shed 10 bases, with 18 bases lying between them. This CDR3 has 13 residues. The CDR3 sequence is CASRDDRTSVYTF. The CDR3 DNA follows: TGTGCCAGCAGGGACGACAGAACATCCGTCTACACCTTC.

This clone was seen a single time. The chain uses TRBV18 and TRBJ1-1; TRBD1 is a possible D gene (6 bases). Germline lookup yields CDR1 KGHSH and CDR2 LQKENI. The CDR3 consists of 14 residues. V was trimmed by 2 bases and J by 5 bases, leaving 12 bases between them. The CDR3 coding sequence is TGTGCCAGCTCACCAGGGCAAGGGGGAACTGAAGCTTTCTTT. Amino acids: CASSPGQGGTEAFF.

CDR3 sequence: CSVPSRVAGDYNEQFF. DNA for the CDR3: TGCAGCGTCCCCAGTAGGGTAGCGGGGGACTACAATGAGCAGTTCTTC. The chain uses TRBV29-1 and TRBJ2-1, with 9 nucleotides matching TRBD2. Germline values: CDR1 SQVTM, CDR2 ANQGSEA. Trimming at V came to 6 bases and at J to 3 bases, leaving 12 bases not matched to a gene. The CDR3 runs to 16 residues.

V usage is TRBV10-3 and J usage is TRBJ1-5; no reliable D call. Deletions cut 8 bases from V and 0 bases from J, with 8 bases between. This CDR3 is built from 13 residues. Looked up from germline, CDR1 is ENHRY and CDR2 is SYGVKD. The CDR3 DNA is TGTGCCATCTTGGCAGATAGCAATCAGCCCCAGCATTTT. Its protein product is CAILADSNQPQHF.

The gene calls are TRBV6-5 and TRBJ1-3; D may be TRBD1 (5 bases). This CDR3 is built from 14 residues. Between the trimmed V and J ends, which lost 6 bases and 0 bases, there was a span of 9 bases. Germline CDR1 reads MNHEY; CDR2 reads SVGAGI. The CDR3 DNA reads TGTGCCAGCAGCCGACAGAGCTCTGGAAACACCATATATTTT. This translates into CASSRQSSGNTIYF.

In nucleotides, the CDR3 is TGTGCCAGCAGCTCCGGACAGCCTGGGGCCAACGTCCTGACTTTC. Its protein is CASSSGQPGANVLTF. The gene calls are TRBV2 and TRBJ2-6; D perhaps matches TRBD1 (6 bases). The V and J ends lost 6 bases and 2 bases respectively, with 11 bases between them. Germline V gene lookup returns CDR1 SNHLY and CDR2 FYNNEI. This CDR3 has 15 residues.

The rearrangement uses TRBV4-2 and TRBJ1-2, with 8 bases identical to TRBD1. The CDR3 length is 17 residues. Trimming at V came to 0 bases and at J to 7 bases, leaving 13 bases not matched to a gene. The germline CDR1 and CDR2 sequences are LGHNA and YNFKEQ. The CDR3 DNA reads TGTGCCAGCAGCCAAGATACCACCGGTAGGACAGGGATTGGCTACACCTTC. Translating it yields CASSQDTTGRTGIGYTF.

This clone was found once. This rearrangement joins TRBV7-2 to TRBJ2-1, with a tentative D call TRBD2 (6 bases). Trimming removed 2 bases from V and 6 bases from J, with 8 bases in between. Germline CDR1 is SGHTA and CDR2 is FQGNSA. CDR3 size: 13 residues. CDR3 sequence: CASSLNSGNEQFF. The CDR3 nucleotides are TGTGCCAGCAGCTTAAATAGCGGCAATGAGCAGTTCTTC.

This clone has just a few counts. The V call is TRBV7-9, the J call TRBJ2-7, with 8 bases aligning to TRBD1. The junction had 10 bases not matched to a gene; V was cut back by 4 bases and J by 2 bases. Germline-derived CDR1 and CDR2 are SEHNR and FQNEAQ (reference sequence). The CDR3 runs to 16 residues. CDR3 nucleotide sequence: TGTGCCAGCAGCTCCAGGGACAGGACGGGGCCCTACGAGCAGTACTTC. Translated: CASSSRDRTGPYEQYF. The whole variable domain, filled in from reference TRBV7-9 and TRBJ2-7, reads DTGVSQNPRHKITKRGQNVTFRCDPISEHNRLYWYRQTLGQGPEFLTYFQNEAQLEKSRLLSDRFSAERPKGSFSTLEIQRTEQGDSAMYLCASSSRDRTGPYEQYFGPGTRLTVT.

This clone was counted a single time. The chain joins TRBV30 to TRBJ1-2, with TRBD1 matching 7 bases. The V gene's germline CDR1 is GTSNPN and CDR2 SVGIG (reference sequence). The CDR3 has 16 residues. The V gene end was trimmed by 1 base and the J gene end by 4 bases; junction bases not matched to a gene: 12. The CDR3 sequence is CAWSEATGIFSYGYTF. The DNA for the CDR3 is TGTGCCTGGAGTGAGGCGACAGGGATTTTTAGCTATGGCTACACCTTC.

Of note for this clone: Mismatch with germline at one junction end may stem from a read error. This chain connects TRBV5-1 to TRBJ2-1, with 11 positions matching TRBD2. The CDR3 length is 19 residues. The germline V gene has CDR1 SGHRS and CDR2 YFSETQ. The CDR3 sequence: CASSLARLAGRPSDNEQFF. DNA of the CDR3: TGCGCCAGCAGCTTGGCCCGACTAGCGGGGCGCCCCTCCGACAATGAGCAGTTCTTC. The full variable domain, with the rest looked up from reference TRBV5-1 and TRBJ2-1, is KAGVTQTPRYLIKTRGQQVTLSCSPISGHRSVSWYQQTPGQGLQFLFEYFSETQRNKGNFPGRFSGRQFSNSRSEMNVSTLELGDSALYLCASSLARLAGRPSDNEQFFGPGTRLTVL.

This chain uses TRBV4-2 with TRBJ1-2, with D perhaps matching TRBD1 (5 bases). V was clipped by 0 bases and J by 3 bases, with 17 bases between them. The CDR3 runs to 17 residues. CDR1 and CDR2 (germline): LGHNA, YNFKEQ. DNA for the CDR3: TGTGCCAGCAGCCAAGATCCCCAGACAGCCCTTGACTATGGCTACACCTTC. This codes for CASSQDPQTALDYGYTF.

This clone was seen a few times. The rearrangement uses TRBV9 and TRBJ2-5; tentative D call: TRBD2 (6 bases). CDR1 is SGDLS, CDR2 YYNGEE, per germline. Deletions cut 0 bases from V and 4 bases from J, with 10 bases between. The CDR3 sequence is 14 residues long. The CDR3 sequence: CASSVDTSTETQYF. The CDR3 region has the DNA TGTGCCAGCAGCGTAGATACTAGCACAGAGACCCAGTACTTC.

The chain is built from TRBV9 and TRBJ2-1, with D possibly being TRBD2 (6 bases). This CDR3 spans 15 amino acids. V was shortened by 6 bases and J by 0 bases, with 13 bases between the two germline ends. CDR1 is SGDLS, CDR2 YYNGEE, per germline. CDR3 residues: CASTLAPSSYNEQFF. The CDR3 region has the DNA TGTGCCAGCACCCTAGCGCCCAGCTCCTACAATGAGCAGTTCTTC.

V usage is TRBV5-1 and J usage is TRBJ2-3, with 8 bases aligning to TRBD2. With V trimmed by 1 base and J by 2 bases, 6 bases remained unmatched. CDR1 is SGHRS and CDR2 is YFSETQ in the germline V gene. This CDR3 contains 16 residues. CDR3 sequence: CASSLRLAGLTDTQYF. Written as DNA, the CDR3 is TGCGCCAGCAGCTTGCGTCTAGCGGGCCTCACAGATACGCAGTATTTT.